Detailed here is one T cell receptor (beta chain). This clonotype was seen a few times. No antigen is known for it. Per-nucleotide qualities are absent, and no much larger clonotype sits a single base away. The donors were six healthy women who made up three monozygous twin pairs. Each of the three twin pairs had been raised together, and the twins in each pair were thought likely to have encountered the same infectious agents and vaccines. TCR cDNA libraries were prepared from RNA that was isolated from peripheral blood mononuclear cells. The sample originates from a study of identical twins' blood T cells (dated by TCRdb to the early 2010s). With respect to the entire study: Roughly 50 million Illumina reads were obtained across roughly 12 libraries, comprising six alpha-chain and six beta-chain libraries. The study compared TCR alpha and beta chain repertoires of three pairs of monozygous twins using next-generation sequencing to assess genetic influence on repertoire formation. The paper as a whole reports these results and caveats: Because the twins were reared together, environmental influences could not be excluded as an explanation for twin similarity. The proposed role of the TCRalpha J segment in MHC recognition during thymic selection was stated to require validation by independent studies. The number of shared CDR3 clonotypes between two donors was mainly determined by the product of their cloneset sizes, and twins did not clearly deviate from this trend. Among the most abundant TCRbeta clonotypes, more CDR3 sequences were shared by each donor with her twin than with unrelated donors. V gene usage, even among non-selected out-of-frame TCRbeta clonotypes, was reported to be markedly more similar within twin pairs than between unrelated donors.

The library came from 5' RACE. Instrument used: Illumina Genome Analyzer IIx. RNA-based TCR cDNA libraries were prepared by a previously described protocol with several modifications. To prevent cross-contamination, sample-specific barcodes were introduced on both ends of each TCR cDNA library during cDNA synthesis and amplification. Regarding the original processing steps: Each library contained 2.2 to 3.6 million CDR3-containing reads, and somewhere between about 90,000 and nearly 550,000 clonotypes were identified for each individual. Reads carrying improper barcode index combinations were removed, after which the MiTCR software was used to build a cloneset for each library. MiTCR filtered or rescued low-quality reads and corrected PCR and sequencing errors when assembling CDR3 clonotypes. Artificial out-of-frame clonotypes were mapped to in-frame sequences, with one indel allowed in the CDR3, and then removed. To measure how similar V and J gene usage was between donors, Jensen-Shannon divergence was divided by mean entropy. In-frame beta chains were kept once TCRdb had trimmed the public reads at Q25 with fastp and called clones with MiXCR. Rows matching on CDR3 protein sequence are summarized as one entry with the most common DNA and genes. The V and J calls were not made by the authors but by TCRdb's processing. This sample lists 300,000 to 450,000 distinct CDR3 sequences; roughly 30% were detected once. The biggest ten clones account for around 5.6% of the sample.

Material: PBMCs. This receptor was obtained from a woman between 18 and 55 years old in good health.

CDR3 sequence: CSARGLAGPGELFF. Read as DNA, the sequence is TGCAGTGCTAGAGGACTAGCGGGGCCCGGGGAGCTGTTTTTT. The V and J genes are TRBV20-1 and TRBJ2-2; TRBD2 matches 11 bases in the middle. Spanning cysteine to phenylalanine, the CDR3 consists of 14 amino acids. Only the CDR3 region is kept as DNA, spanning 42 bases read in frame from base 1. Based on the germline V gene (reference sequence), the CDR1 and CDR2 sequences are DFQATT and SNEGSKA. Relative to germline, V is missing 1 base and J is missing 6 bases, with 1 base of the junction outside any gene match.